The 19 T cell receptor beta chains given below trace back to one sample, sequenced in a study of blood T cell repertoires in COVID-19. Clones were read by immunoSEQ multiplex PCR, and TCRdb kept only the in-frame ones, dropping some. The sample lists approximately 310,000 clones, approximately 81% occurring once. The sample taken for sequencing was PBMCs or T cells enriched from blood (not recorded which). Receptor source: a woman in her twenties or thirties who had been exposed to COVID-19.

CDR3 loop: CASSVLQDSNSPLHF. The DNA for the CDR3 is TGTGCCAGCAGCGTATTACAGGATTCTAATTCACCCCTCCACTTT. V and J are TRBV9 and TRBJ1-6; possible D gene TRBD1, 5 bases. The germline gives CDR1 SGDLS, CDR2 YYNGEE. Deletions cut 1 base from V and 6 bases from J, with 11 bases between. CDR3 size: 15 residues.

This chain joins TRBV19 and TRBJ1-1; 8 bases are a match to TRBD1. The CDR3 covers 15 residues. Losses at the gene ends were 5 bases for V and 7 bases for J; bases not matched to a gene: 12. CDR1 and CDR2 (germline): LNHDA, SQIVND (reference sequence). The chain's CDR3 is CASSPGQGPVGEAFF. Here the CDR3 DNA reads TGTGCCAGTAGTCCTGGACAGGGTCCTGTTGGTGAAGCTTTCTTT.

This chain connects TRBV10-2 to TRBJ1-5, with D perhaps TRBD1 (6 bases). Germline CDR1 WSHSY, CDR2 SAAADI. The CDR3 extends over 15 amino acids. The V end lost 3 bases, the J end lost 3 bases, and 12 bases lay between the germline ends. The CDR3 loop is CASSEGRQVNQPQHF. CDR3 sequence (DNA): TGCGCCAGCAGTGAAGGGCGACAGGTCAATCAGCCCCAGCATTTT.

V and J are TRBV6-2 or TRBV6-3 and TRBJ2-1, with D tentatively TRBD2 (5 bases). Trimming left V 6 bases short and J 0 bases short, with 12 bases between. The V gene's germline CDR1 is MNHEY and CDR2 SVGEGT. The CDR3 is 15 residues long. CDR3 amino acids: CASSSDYFSYNEQFF. In DNA form, the CDR3 reads TGTGCCAGCAGCAGCGACTATTTCTCCTACAATGAGCAGTTCTTC.

J is TRBJ1-5 and V is TRBV18; D is uncertain. Per the germline V gene, CDR1 is KGHSH and CDR2 is LQKENI. The CDR3 length is 14 residues. Trimming took off 6 bases at V and 2 bases at J, with 11 bases between the two ends. CDR3 DNA sequence: TGTGCCAGCTCGACGGCGGAAGGCAATCAGCCCCAGCATTTT. It codes for CASSTAEGNQPQHF.

V and J are TRBV2 and TRBJ2-7; 10 bases match TRBD1. The V gene's germline CDR1 is SNHLY and CDR2 FYNNEI. Germline trimming cut 11 bases from V and 7 bases from J; bases unmatched to any gene: 5. CDR3 length: 11 residues. The CDR3 coding sequence is TGTGCCGGAAGGACAGGGGGAGAGCAGTACTTC. It is translated as CAGRTGGEQYF.

In DNA form, the CDR3 reads TGTGCCAGCAGCGTAACAGGGTTAACTAATGAAAAACTGTTTTTT. It is translated as CASSVTGLTNEKLFF. The chain is built from TRBV6-5 and TRBJ1-4, with D perhaps TRBD1 (6 bases). Germline V gene lookup returns CDR1 MNHEY and CDR2 SVGAGI. This CDR3 has 15 residues. Trimming pared 6 bases from V and 1 base from J, leaving 12 bases between.

The chain joins TRBV12-3 or TRBV12-4 to TRBJ1-2, with TRBD1 matching over 7 bases. This CDR3 comprises 12 residues. The V segment lost 6 bases and the J segment 4 bases; nucleotides outside the gene matches: 2. Written as DNA, the CDR3 is TGTGCCAGCAGCCGGGACAGCTATGGCTACACCTTC. This gives the protein CASSRDSYGYTF.

The V call is TRBV11-3, the J call TRBJ2-3, with 7 bases that match TRBD2. Germline assignment: CDR1 SGHNT and CDR2 YENEEA. This CDR3 has 16 residues. V shed 1 base and J 3 bases; nucleotides not matched to a gene: 7. Here the CDR3 DNA reads TGTGCCAGCAGCTTAGTGTTTGCGGGAGAGACAGATACGCAGTATTTT. It translates to CASSLVFAGETDTQYF.

The CDR3 region is CASWTNWEGRNEQYF. The CDR3, as DNA: TGTGCCAGCTGGACAAACTGGGAGGGCCGCAACGAGCAGTACTTC. The rearrangement uses TRBV27 and TRBJ2-7, with 7 bases identical to TRBD2. V trimming: 8 bases; J trimming: 5 bases; junction bases outside the gene matches: 15. CDR1 and CDR2 (germline): MNHEY, SMNVEV (reference sequence). The CDR3 extends over 15 amino acids.

The chain joins TRBV4-3 to TRBJ2-5; 8 positions match TRBD2. Germline CDR1 reads LGHNA; CDR2 reads YSLEER. V gave up 0 bases and J gave up 5 bases; unmatched junction bases: 8. The CDR3 loop spans 16 amino acids. The chain's CDR3 is CASSQDTSGGGETQYF. CDR3 DNA sequence: TGCGCCAGCAGCCAAGATACGAGCGGGGGTGGGGAGACCCAGTACTTC.

The chain combines TRBV7-9 with TRBJ1-2; D not resolved. The CDR3 sequence is 15 residues long. The germline gives CDR1 SEHNR, CDR2 FQNEAQ (reference sequence). Trimming left V 3 bases short and J 1 base short, with 12 bases between. CDR3 region: CASSFAEFSNYGYTF. The CDR3 DNA reads TGTGCCAGCAGCTTCGCGGAATTCAGTAACTATGGCTACACCTTC.

The J gene is TRBJ2-3, the V gene TRBV9; a weak D match, TRBD2 (5 bases). In germline, CDR1 is SGDLS, CDR2 YYNGEE. With 4 bases removed from V and 4 bases from J, the gap between germline ends came to 13 bases. This CDR3 has 14 amino acids. The CDR3 region is CASSPKGVPDTQYF. CDR3 sequence (DNA): TGTGCCAGCAGCCCCAAGGGAGTCCCAGATACGCAGTATTTT.

The chain combines TRBV18 with TRBJ1-2; 7 bases agree with TRBD1. The V segment lost 6 bases and the J segment 0 bases; nucleotides outside the gene matches: 7. This CDR3 region has 15 residues. The germline gives CDR1 KGHSH, CDR2 LQKENI. The CDR3 DNA reads TGTGCCAGCTCCCAGGGACAGACAGCTAACTATGGCTACACCTTC. Translated, it gives CASSQGQTANYGYTF.

This clone was observed once. The V and J genes are TRBV9 and TRBJ1-4; D gene unclear. This CDR3 has 15 amino acids. In germline, CDR1 is SGDLS, CDR2 YYNGEE. The V end lost 3 bases, the J end lost 4 bases, and 13 bases lay between the germline ends. The CDR3 loop reads CASSGGRGINEKLFF. The CDR3 DNA reads as TGTGCCAGCAGCGGTGGACGAGGGATTAATGAAAAACTGTTTTTT.

This clone was found a few times. This chain joins TRBV7-3 and TRBJ1-2; D might be TRBD1 (6 bases). The CDR3 is made up of 14 amino acids. Trimming took off 5 bases at V and 3 bases at J, with 13 bases between the two ends. CDR1 is SGHTA, CDR2 FQGTGA, per germline. CDR3 amino acids: CASSPDTGYYGYTF. CDR3 coding DNA: TGTGCCAGCAGCCCCGACACAGGGTACTATGGCTACACCTTC.

The genes are TRBV5-1 and TRBJ2-7, with TRBD2 identical over 11 bases. Germline V gives CDR1 SGHRS, CDR2 YFSETQ. The V segment lost 5 bases and the J segment 6 bases; nucleotides outside the gene matches: 10. This CDR3 is 15 amino acids long. CDR3 bases: TGCGCCAGCAGAGGGGTGATAGCGGGAGGGAGCGAGCAGTACTTC. This encodes CASRGVIAGGSEQYF.

CDR3 in DNA: TGTGCCTATGTCCCCGGGACAGCAGACCTTGAAGCTTTCTTT. Amino acid sequence: CAYVPGTADLEAFF. The chain combines TRBV30 with TRBJ1-1, with TRBD1 matching over 7 bases. The germline gives CDR1 GTSNPN, CDR2 SVGIG (reference sequence). J was trimmed by 7 bases and V by 7 bases; bases with no gene match: 15. The CDR3 consists of 14 residues.

The chain is built from TRBV19 and TRBJ2-1; tentative D call: TRBD2 (7 bases). The CDR3 covers 14 residues. The V gene lost 7 bases and the J gene lost 5 bases, with 15 bases spanning the gap. CDR1 and CDR2 (germline): LNHDA, SQIVND (reference sequence). The CDR3 is CASNYRGADNEQFF. CDR3 DNA sequence: TGTGCCAGTAACTACCGGGGGGCCGACAATGAGCAGTTCTTC. The variable domain in full, completed from reference TRBV19 and TRBJ2-1, reads DGGITQSPKYLFRKEGQNVTLSCEQNLNHDAMYWYRQDPGQGLRLIYYSQIVNDFQKGDIAEGYSVSREKKESFPLTVTSAQKNPTAFYLCASNYRGADNEQFFGPGTRLTVL.